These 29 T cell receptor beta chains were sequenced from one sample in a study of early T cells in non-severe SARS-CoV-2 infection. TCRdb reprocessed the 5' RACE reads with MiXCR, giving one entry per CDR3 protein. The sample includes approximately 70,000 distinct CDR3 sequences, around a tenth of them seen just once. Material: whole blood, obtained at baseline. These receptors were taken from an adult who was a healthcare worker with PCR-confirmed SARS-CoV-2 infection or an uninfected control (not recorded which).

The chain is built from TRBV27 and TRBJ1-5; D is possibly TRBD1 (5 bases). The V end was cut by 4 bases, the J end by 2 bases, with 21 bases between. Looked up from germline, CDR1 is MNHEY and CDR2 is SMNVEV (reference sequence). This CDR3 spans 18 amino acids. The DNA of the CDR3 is TGTGCCAGCAGTTCCTACCCCCCAGGGCTAAAAGGCAATCAGCCCCAGCATTTT. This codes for CASSSYPPGLKGNQPQHF.

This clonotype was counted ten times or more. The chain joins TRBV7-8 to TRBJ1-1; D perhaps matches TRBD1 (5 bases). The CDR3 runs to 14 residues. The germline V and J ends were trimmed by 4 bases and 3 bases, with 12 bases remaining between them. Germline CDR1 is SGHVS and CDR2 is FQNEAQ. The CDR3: CASSSTGYDTEAFF. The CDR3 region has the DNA TGTGCCAGCAGCTCCACAGGTTACGACACTGAAGCTTTCTTT.

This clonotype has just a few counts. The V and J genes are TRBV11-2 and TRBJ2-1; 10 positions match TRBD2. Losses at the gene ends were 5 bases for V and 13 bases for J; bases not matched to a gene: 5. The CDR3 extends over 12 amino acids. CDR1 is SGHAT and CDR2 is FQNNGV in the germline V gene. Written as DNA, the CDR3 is TGTGCCAGCAGCGTTAGCGGGGGGCCCCAGTTCTTC. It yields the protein CASSVSGGPQFF.

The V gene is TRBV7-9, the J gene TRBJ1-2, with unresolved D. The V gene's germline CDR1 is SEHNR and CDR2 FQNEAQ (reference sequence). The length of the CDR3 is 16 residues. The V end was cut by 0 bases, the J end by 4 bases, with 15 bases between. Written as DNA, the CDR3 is TGTGCCAGCAGCTTAGCCCCCCTAGAGGCAATCTATGGCTACACCTTC. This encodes CASSLAPLEAIYGYTF.

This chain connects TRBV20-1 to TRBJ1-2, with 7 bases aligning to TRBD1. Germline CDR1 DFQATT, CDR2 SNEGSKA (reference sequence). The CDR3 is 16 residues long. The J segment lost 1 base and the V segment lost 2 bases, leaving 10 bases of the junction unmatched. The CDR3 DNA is TGCAGTGCTAGAACCTCCGACAGGGAACGTAACTATGGCTACACCTTC. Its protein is CSARTSDRERNYGYTF.

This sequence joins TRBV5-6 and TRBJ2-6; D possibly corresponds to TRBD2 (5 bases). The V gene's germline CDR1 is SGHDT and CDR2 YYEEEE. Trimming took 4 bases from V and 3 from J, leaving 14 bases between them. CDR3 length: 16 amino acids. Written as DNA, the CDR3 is TGTGCCAGCAGCGTCGGAGGTGGGTTTGGGGCCAACGTCCTGACTTTC. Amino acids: CASSVGGGFGANVLTF.

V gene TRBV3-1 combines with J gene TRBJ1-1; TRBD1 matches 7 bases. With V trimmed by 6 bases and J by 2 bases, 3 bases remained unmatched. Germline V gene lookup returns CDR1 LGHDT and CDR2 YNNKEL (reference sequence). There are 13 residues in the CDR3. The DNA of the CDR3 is TGTGCCAGCAGTGGACAGGACAACACTGAAGCTTTCTTT. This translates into CASSGQDNTEAFF.

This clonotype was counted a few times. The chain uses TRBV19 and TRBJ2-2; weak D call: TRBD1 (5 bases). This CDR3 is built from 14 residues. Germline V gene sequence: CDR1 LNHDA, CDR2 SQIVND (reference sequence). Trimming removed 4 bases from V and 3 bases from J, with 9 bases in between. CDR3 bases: TGTGCCAGTAGTAGCGCAGGGTACACCGGGGAGCTGTTTTTT. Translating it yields CASSSAGYTGELFF.

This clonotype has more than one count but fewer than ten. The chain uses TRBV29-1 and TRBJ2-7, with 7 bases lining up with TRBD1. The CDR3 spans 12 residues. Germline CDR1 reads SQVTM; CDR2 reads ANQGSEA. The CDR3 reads CSGFDRVDEQYF. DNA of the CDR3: TGCAGTGGATTCGACAGGGTCGACGAGCAGTACTTC.

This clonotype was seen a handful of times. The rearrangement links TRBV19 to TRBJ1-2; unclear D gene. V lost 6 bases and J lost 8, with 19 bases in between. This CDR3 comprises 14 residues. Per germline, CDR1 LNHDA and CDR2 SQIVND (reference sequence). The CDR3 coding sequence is TGTGCCAGTAGCCTCGACTCACCCGCGGGGGGCTACACCTTC. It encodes CASSLDSPAGGYTF.

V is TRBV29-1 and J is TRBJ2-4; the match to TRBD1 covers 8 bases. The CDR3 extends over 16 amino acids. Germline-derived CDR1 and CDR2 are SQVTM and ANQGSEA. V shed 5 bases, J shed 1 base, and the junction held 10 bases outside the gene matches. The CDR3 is CSVYDTGGSAKNIQYF. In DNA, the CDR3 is TGCAGCGTTTATGATACAGGGGGGTCGGCCAAAAACATTCAGTACTTC.

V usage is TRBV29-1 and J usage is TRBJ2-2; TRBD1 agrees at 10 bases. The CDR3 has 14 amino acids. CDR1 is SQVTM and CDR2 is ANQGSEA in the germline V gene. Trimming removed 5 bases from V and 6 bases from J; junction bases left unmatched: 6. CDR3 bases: TGCAGCGTTCCCGGGACAGGGGAGCCCGGGGAGCTGTTTTTT. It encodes CSVPGTGEPGELFF.

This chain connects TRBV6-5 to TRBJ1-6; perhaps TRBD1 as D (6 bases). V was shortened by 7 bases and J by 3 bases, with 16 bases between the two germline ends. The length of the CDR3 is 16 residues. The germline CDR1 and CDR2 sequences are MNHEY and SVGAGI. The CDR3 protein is CASTIQGRGYNSPLHF. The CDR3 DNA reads TGTGCCAGCACCATACAGGGAAGGGGCTATAATTCACCCCTCCACTTT.

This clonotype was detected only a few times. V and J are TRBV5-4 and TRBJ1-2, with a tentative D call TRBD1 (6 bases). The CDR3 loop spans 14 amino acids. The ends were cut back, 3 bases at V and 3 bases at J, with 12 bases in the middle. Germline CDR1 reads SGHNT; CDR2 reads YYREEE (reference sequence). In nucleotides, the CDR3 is TGTGCCAGCAGCTCGGATCCAGGGGACTATGGCTACACCTTC. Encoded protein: CASSSDPGDYGYTF.

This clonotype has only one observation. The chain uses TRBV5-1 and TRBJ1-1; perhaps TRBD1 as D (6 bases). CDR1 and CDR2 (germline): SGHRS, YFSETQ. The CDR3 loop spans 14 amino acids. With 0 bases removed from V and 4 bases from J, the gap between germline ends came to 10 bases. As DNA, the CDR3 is TGCGCCAGCAGCTTGGGACAGGAGGGCACTGAAGCTTTCTTT. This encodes CASSLGQEGTEAFF.

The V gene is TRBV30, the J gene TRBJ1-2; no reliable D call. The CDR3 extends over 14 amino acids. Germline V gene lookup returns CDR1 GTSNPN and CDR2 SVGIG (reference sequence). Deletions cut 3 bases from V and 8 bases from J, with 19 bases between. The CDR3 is CAWRAEGRPSGYTF. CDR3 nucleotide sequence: TGTGCCTGGAGGGCCGAGGGCAGGCCCTCCGGCTACACCTTC. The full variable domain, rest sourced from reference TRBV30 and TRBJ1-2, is SQTIHQWPATLVQPVGSPLSLECTVEGTSNPNLYWYRQAAGRGLQLLFYSVGIGQISSEVPQNLSASRPQDRQFILSSKKLLLSDSGFYLCAWRAEGRPSGYTFGSGTRLTVV.

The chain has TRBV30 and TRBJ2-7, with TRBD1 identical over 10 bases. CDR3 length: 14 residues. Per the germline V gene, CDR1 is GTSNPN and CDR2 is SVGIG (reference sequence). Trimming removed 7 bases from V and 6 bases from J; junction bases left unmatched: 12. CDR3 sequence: CASNRGQGLFEQYF. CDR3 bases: TGTGCCTCCAACCGGGGACAGGGGCTGTTCGAGCAGTACTTC.

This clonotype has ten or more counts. The CDR3 DNA reads TGTGCCAGCAGCGTAGTATCAGGGGGAGCCACAGATACGCAGTATTTT. Translated: CASSVVSGGATDTQYF. The chain links TRBV9 to TRBJ2-3, with 7 bases identical to TRBD1. Germline V gene data show CDR1 as SGDLS and CDR2 as YYNGEE. V dropped 0 bases and J dropped 2; count of bases not matched to a gene: 6. CDR3 size: 16 residues. Looking up the rest from reference TRBV9 and TRBJ2-3 gives the full variable domain: DSGVTQTPKHLITATGQRVTLRCSPRSGDLSVYWYQQSLDQGLQFLIQYYNGEERAKGNILERFSAQQFPDLHSELNLSSLELGDSALYFCASSVVSGGATDTQYFGPGTRLTVL.

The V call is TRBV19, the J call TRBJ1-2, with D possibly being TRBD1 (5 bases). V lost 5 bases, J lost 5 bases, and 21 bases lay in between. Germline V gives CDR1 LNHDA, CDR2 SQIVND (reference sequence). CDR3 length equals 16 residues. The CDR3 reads CASSAHQGASGYGYTF. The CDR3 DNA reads TGTGCCAGTAGTGCCCACCAGGGCGCCTCGGGGTATGGCTACACCTTC. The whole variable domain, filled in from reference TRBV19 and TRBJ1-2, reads DGGITQSPKYLFRKEGQNVTLSCEQNLNHDAMYWYRQDPGQGLRLIYYSQIVNDFQKGDIAEGYSVSREKKESFPLTVTSAQKNPTAFYLCASSAHQGASGYGYTFGSGTRLTVV.

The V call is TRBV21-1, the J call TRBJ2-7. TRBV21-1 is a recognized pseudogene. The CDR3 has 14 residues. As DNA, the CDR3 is TGTGCCAGCAGCAAAGTCGAGGATCCCTACGAGCAGTACTTC. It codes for CASSKVEDPYEQYF.

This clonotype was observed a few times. Here the CDR3 reads CSAVSRDRGGTEAFF. CDR3 nucleotide sequence: TGCAGTGCCGTTTCAAGGGACAGGGGAGGTACTGAAGCTTTCTTT. V usage is TRBV20-1 and J usage is TRBJ1-1, with 10 positions matching TRBD1. This CDR3 is 15 amino acids long. CDR1 and CDR2 from the germline V gene are DFQATT and SNEGSKA (reference sequence). V dropped 6 bases and J dropped 5; count of bases not matched to a gene: 12.

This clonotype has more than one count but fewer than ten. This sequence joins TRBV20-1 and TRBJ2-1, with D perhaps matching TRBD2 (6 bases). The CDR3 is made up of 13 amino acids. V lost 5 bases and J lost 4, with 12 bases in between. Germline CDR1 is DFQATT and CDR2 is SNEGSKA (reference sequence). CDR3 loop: CSAPGLLYNEQFF. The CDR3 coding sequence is TGCAGTGCTCCGGGACTTCTTTACAATGAGCAGTTCTTC.

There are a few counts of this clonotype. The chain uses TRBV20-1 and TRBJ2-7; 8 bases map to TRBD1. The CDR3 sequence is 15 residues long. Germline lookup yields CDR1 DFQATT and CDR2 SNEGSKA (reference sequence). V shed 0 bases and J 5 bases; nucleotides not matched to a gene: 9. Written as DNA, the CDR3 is TGCAGTGCTAGAGACCCTCGGGACAGGCGCAACGAGCAGTACTTC. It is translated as CSARDPRDRRNEQYF.

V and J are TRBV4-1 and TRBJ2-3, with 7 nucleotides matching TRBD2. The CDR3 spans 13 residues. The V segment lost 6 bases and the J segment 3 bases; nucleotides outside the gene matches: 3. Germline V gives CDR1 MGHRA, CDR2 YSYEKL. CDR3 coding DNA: TGCGCCAGCAGGGGGGGGTTTACAGATACGCAGTATTTT. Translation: CASRGGFTDTQYF.

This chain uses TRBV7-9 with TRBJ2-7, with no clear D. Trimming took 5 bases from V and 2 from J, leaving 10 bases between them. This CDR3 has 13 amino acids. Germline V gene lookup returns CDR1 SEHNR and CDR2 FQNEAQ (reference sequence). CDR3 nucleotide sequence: TGTGCCAGCAGCCCAAAAGGACCCTACGAGCAGTACTTC. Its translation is CASSPKGPYEQYF.

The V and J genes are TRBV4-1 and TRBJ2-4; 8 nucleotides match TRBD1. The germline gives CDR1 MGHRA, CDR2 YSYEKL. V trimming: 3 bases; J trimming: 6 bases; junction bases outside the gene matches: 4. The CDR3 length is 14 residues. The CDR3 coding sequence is TGCGCCAGCAGCCACCCTGGACAGGGAAACATTCAGTACTTC. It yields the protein CASSHPGQGNIQYF.

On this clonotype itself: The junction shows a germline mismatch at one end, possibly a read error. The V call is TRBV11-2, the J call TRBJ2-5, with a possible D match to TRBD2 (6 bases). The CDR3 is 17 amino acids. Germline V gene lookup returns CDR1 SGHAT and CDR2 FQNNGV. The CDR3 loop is CDSSFRSAGTVKMAQYF. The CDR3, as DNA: TGTGACAGCAGCTTTAGATCGGCGGGGACGGTCAAGATGGCCCAGTACTTC.

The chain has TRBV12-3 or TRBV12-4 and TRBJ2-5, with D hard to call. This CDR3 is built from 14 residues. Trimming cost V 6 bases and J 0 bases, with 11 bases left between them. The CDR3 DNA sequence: TGTGCCAGCAGGCCCGGCAGGTACCAAGAGACCCAGTACTTC. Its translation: CASRPGRYQETQYF.

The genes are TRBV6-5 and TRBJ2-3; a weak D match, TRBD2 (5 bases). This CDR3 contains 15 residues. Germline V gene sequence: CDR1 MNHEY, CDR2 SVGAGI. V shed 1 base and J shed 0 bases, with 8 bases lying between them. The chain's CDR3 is CASSYYGVSTDTQYF. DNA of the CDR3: TGTGCCAGCAGTTACTACGGGGTGAGCACAGATACGCAGTATTTT.